This entry is about one T cell receptor beta chain. What it recognizes is unknown. The data stem from a study of cytomegalovirus exposure and HLA in healthy donors. Study-wide results and limits: A later analysis showed HLA-associated TCR beta chains outstripping equally common others in clonal expansion. A later analysis reportedly found fewer N-insertions in an Asian-associated ancestry cluster than the roughly 680-donor mean. The study had only CMV serostatus as immune exposure information.

The ends lost 6 bases at V and 7 bases at J; junction bases unmatched: 6. This CDR3 has 13 amino acids. Germline CDR1 is SGHRS and CDR2 is YFSETQ. 13 Jbeta primers and 60 Vbeta primers were used for the PCR. Original processing notes: An analysis performed later counted 81 million or so unique TCR beta chains (approximately 12 million of them shared). Assay used: immunoSEQ multiplex PCR; TCRdb lists only in-frame clones, some missing. V and J calls and clone size are copied from that table; D and trimming were computed from the DNA. The sample yields approximately 160,000 clones, approximately 80% seen once.

Sequencing was performed on PBMCs. This clonotype originated in a woman aged 45-60 years in good health and CMV-seropositive. The genes are TRBV5-1 and TRBJ2-2; 7 bases are shared with TRBD2. CDR3 bases: TGCGCCAGCAACAACGGGGGGAACGGGGAGCTGTTTTTT. It codes for CASNNGGNGELFF. The whole variable domain, filled in from reference TRBV5-1 and TRBJ2-2, reads KAGVTQTPRYLIKTRGQQVTLSCSPISGHRSVSWYQQTPGQGLQFLFEYFSETQRNKGNFPGRFSGRQFSNSRSEMNVSTLELGDSALYLCASNNGGNGELFFGEGSRLTVL.